Each of the 24 T cell receptor beta chains below was sequenced from the same sample in a study of TIL therapy for anti-PD-1-resistant metastatic lung cancer. Time point meaning: pre-treatment sample, taken before nivolumab and TIL therapy. Most excised metastases sampled were pleural nodules or supraclavicular lymph nodes. Sequencing used immunoSEQ v3. Some clones are missing from TCRdb's copy, which holds only in-frame ones; the method was immunoSEQ multiplex PCR. The sample holds more than 20,000 clones, roughly two thirds seen once. The specimen was tumor tissue, collected at baseline. The source of these receptors is a woman aged 25-85 years with non-small cell lung cancer.

CDR3 DNA sequence: TGTGCCAGCAGCTTTGGGCCCCCCCAAGAGACCCAGTACTTC. It encodes CASSFGPPQETQYF. The chain uses TRBV7-2 and TRBJ2-5, with unresolved D. The V gene lost 3 bases and the J gene lost 1 base, with 9 bases spanning the gap. This CDR3 region has 14 residues. Germline V gene lookup returns CDR1 SGHTA and CDR2 FQGNSA.

The genes are TRBV29-1 and TRBJ1-1; 11 nucleotides match TRBD1. Germline CDR1 reads SQVTM; CDR2 reads ANQGSEA. V gave up 5 bases and J gave up 10 bases; unmatched junction bases: 6. CDR3 size: 12 residues. The CDR3 here is CSVPPGQGGAFF. CDR3 nucleotide sequence: TGCAGCGTTCCACCGGGACAGGGGGGAGCTTTCTTT. The full variable domain, in which reference TRBV29-1 and TRBJ1-1 provide the parts outside the CDR3, is SAVISQKPSRDICQRGTSLTIQCQVDSQVTMMFWYRQQPGQSLTLIATANQGSEATYESGFVIDKFPISRPNLTFSTLTVSNMSPEDSSIYLCSVPPGQGGAFFGQGTRLTVV.

The chain uses TRBV2 and TRBJ1-2; 7 bases map to TRBD1. Per the germline V gene, CDR1 is SNHLY and CDR2 is FYNNEI. The J segment lost 6 bases and the V segment lost 6 bases, leaving 4 bases of the junction unmatched. The CDR3 is 12 residues long. CDR3 amino acids: CASRRDSNGYTF. The CDR3 nucleotides read TGTGCCAGCAGAAGGGACAGTAATGGCTACACCTTC.

The rearrangement links TRBV25-1 to TRBJ1-2; 7 bases are a match to TRBD1. The CDR3 is 13 residues long. J was trimmed by 8 bases and V by 8 bases; bases with no gene match: 11. The germline V gene has CDR1 MGHDK and CDR2 SYGVNS. CDR3 amino acids: CASQGTALRGYTF. The CDR3 region has the DNA TGTGCCAGCCAGGGGACAGCCCTTCGGGGCTACACCTTC.

The gene calls are TRBV5-1 and TRBJ1-1; tentatively, D is TRBD1 (5 bases). V was pared by 4 bases and J by 6 bases, with 19 bases between. Looked up from germline, CDR1 is SGHRS and CDR2 is YFSETQ. The CDR3 has 15 amino acids. The CDR3 loop is CASSPGRYSNAEAFF. The CDR3 bases are TGCGCCAGCAGCCCGGGACGGTACTCAAACGCTGAAGCTTTCTTT.

This clone appeared a single time. The chain is built from TRBV29-1 and TRBJ2-3; D gene ambiguous. Per the germline V gene, CDR1 is SQVTM and CDR2 is ANQGSEA. The CDR3 loop spans 14 amino acids. Trimming cost V 3 bases and J 2 bases, with 12 bases left between them. For the CDR3, the DNA is TGCAGCGTTGAGGCTCTGGCCCTCACAGATACGCAGTATTTT. Its translation is CSVEALALTDTQYF.

The chain carries TRBV29-1 and TRBJ2-7; no definite D call. Germline values: CDR1 SQVTM, CDR2 ANQGSEA. V lost 3 bases to trimming and J lost 4 bases, with 13 bases between them. The CDR3 totals 13 residues. CDR3 sequence reads: CSVDSTETYEQYF. CDR3 bases: TGCAGCGTTGATAGCACGGAGACTTACGAGCAGTACTTC.

CDR3 sequence reads: CASSIDRSQPQHF. In DNA, the CDR3 is TGTGCCAGCAGCATAGATCGGTCTCAGCCCCAGCATTTT. This chain uses TRBV6-6 with TRBJ1-5; D gene uncertain. Deletions cut 6 bases from V and 6 bases from J, with 12 bases between. The V gene's germline CDR1 is MNHNY and CDR2 SVGAGI (reference sequence). This CDR3 region has 13 residues.

This chain uses TRBV5-4 with TRBJ2-2; D unresolved. The CDR3 length is 15 residues. Between the trimmed V and J ends, which lost 0 bases and 0 bases, there was a span of 6 bases. Germline V lookup: CDR1 SGHNT, CDR2 YYREEE (reference sequence). The CDR3 region has the DNA TGTGCCAGCAGCTTGGGCGCGGCGAACACCGGGGAGCTGTTTTTT. It translates to CASSLGAANTGELFF. Together with reference TRBV5-4 and TRBJ2-2, the CDR3 gives the full variable domain: ETGVTQSPTHLIKTRGQQVTLRCSSQSGHNTVSWYQQALGQGPQFIFQYYREEENGRGNFPPRFSGLQFPNYSSELNVNALELDDSALYLCASSLGAANTGELFFGEGSRLTVL.

The genes are TRBV5-6 and TRBJ2-5, with 15 bases identical to TRBD2. The V segment lost 2 bases and the J segment 3 bases; nucleotides outside the gene matches: 8. Germline CDR1 and CDR2: SGHDT and YYEEEE. The length of the CDR3 is 18 residues. CDR3 nucleotides: TGTGCCAGCAGCTTCCGGACTAGCGGGAGGGAGCCCAAAGAGACCCAGTACTTC. This codes for CASSFRTSGREPKETQYF.

The chain employs TRBV7-9 and TRBJ2-5; 9 nucleotides align to TRBD2. Trimming took 0 bases from V and 2 from J; bases not matched to a gene: 1. The V gene's germline CDR1 is SEHNR and CDR2 FQNEAQ (reference sequence). This CDR3 has 15 amino acids. The CDR3 here is CASSLATSGQETQYF. CDR3 DNA: TGTGCCAGCAGCTTAGCGACTAGCGGTCAAGAGACCCAGTACTTC.

In this sample, this clone turned up a few times. This chain uses TRBV27 with TRBJ2-7; 7 nucleotides align to TRBD2. Unmatched junction bases numbered 6, after V lost 2 bases and J lost 2 bases. CDR3 length: 15 amino acids. CDR1 is MNHEY and CDR2 is SMNVEV in the germline V gene (reference sequence). The CDR3 nucleotides read TGTGCCAGCAGTTTAGGCGGGAGTTTCCCCTACGAGCAGTACTTC. Its translation is CASSLGGSFPYEQYF.

This chain links TRBV25-1 with TRBJ2-5; 8 bases map to TRBD1. The CDR3 runs 15 residues. The trim removed 6 bases at V and 2 bases at J, leaving 8 bases unmatched. Per germline, CDR1 MGHDK and CDR2 SYGVNS. CDR3 sequence: CASSWTGLIQETQYF. In nucleotides, the CDR3 is TGTGCCAGCAGCTGGACAGGGTTGATTCAAGAGACCCAGTACTTC.

V is TRBV5-6 and J is TRBJ2-7; D might be TRBD1 (6 bases). Trimming shortened V by 0 bases and J by 5 bases, and 21 bases separated the two germline ends. CDR1 SGHDT and CDR2 YYEEEE come from the germline V gene. This CDR3 is 17 amino acids long. In DNA form, the CDR3 reads TGTGCCAGCAGCTTGGAACCGTGGCAGGGACAAAGGAACGAGCAGTACTTC. Translated: CASSLEPWQGQRNEQYF.

This clone was counted a few times. V usage is TRBV30 and J usage is TRBJ1-5; 7 bases fit TRBD1. Unmatched junction bases numbered 10, after V lost 1 base and J lost 10 bases. The CDR3 is 14 residues long. CDR1 and CDR2 from the germline V gene are GTSNPN and SVGIG (reference sequence). CDR3 in amino acids: CAWSGGQALSPQHF. The CDR3 nucleotides read TGTGCCTGGAGTGGAGGACAGGCGCTCAGTCCCCAGCATTTT. The full variable domain, in which reference TRBV30 and TRBJ1-5 provide the parts outside the CDR3, is SQTIHQWPATLVQPVGSPLSLECTVEGTSNPNLYWYRQAAGRGLQLLFYSVGIGQISSEVPQNLSASRPQDRQFILSSKKLLLSDSGFYLCAWSGGQALSPQHFGDGTRLSIL.

The CDR3 DNA is TGTGCCAGCAGTGAATGGGGGGACCCCAACACTGAAGCTTTCTTT. Protein: CASSEWGDPNTEAFF. This chain joins TRBV25-1 and TRBJ1-1, with D possibly TRBD1 on 5 matching bases. V was pared by 1 base and J by 2 bases, with 11 bases between. CDR1 is MGHDK, CDR2 SYGVNS, per germline. The CDR3 totals 15 residues.

This clone was counted a single time. The rearrangement uses TRBV12-5 and TRBJ2-5, with 11 bases matching TRBD2. Germline-derived CDR1 and CDR2 are LGHNT and FRNRAP. The CDR3 covers 17 residues. With 1 base clipped from V and 5 bases from J, the junction kept 9 bases outside the gene matches. CDR3 sequence: CASGLALAGGTRETQYF. CDR3 coding DNA: TGTGCTAGTGGTTTGGCCTTAGCGGGAGGGACTCGGGAGACCCAGTACTTC.

V usage is TRBV19 and J usage is TRBJ2-7, with D perhaps matching TRBD2 (5 bases). V lost 6 bases, J lost 0 bases, and 15 bases lay in between. Germline CDR1 LNHDA, CDR2 SQIVND (reference sequence). The CDR3 extends over 15 amino acids. CDR3 protein: CASSTTSGSSYEQYF. The CDR3 region has the DNA TGTGCCAGTAGCACCACCTCGGGGTCCTCCTACGAGCAGTACTTC. Filled out from reference TRBV19 and TRBJ2-7, the complete variable domain reads DGGITQSPKYLFRKEGQNVTLSCEQNLNHDAMYWYRQDPGQGLRLIYYSQIVNDFQKGDIAEGYSVSREKKESFPLTVTSAQKNPTAFYLCASSTTSGSSYEQYFGPGTRLTVT.

This chain uses TRBV10-2 with TRBJ2-1; D gene ambiguous. Trimming left V 6 bases short and J 10 bases short, with 16 bases between. The CDR3 is 13 amino acids. Germline CDR1 is WSHSY and CDR2 is SAAADI. CDR3 sequence reads: CASRALGDQEQFF. The CDR3 region has the DNA TGCGCCAGCAGGGCTCTAGGTGATCAAGAGCAGTTCTTC.

This rearrangement joins TRBV30 to TRBJ2-7; D is possibly TRBD2 (6 bases). Trimming removed 0 bases from V and 0 bases from J, with 12 bases in between. The CDR3 contains 15 residues. Germline CDR1 reads GTSNPN; CDR2 reads SVGIG (reference sequence). CDR3 sequence reads: CAWSVRGRSSYEQYF. As DNA, the CDR3 is TGTGCCTGGAGTGTTCGTGGGAGGAGCTCCTACGAGCAGTACTTC.

The chain uses TRBV7-2 and TRBJ1-2; tentative D call: TRBD1 (5 bases). There are 13 residues in the CDR3. Trimming left V 5 bases short and J 8 bases short, with 15 bases between. Germline CDR1 SGHTA, CDR2 FQGNSA. CDR3 DNA sequence: TGTGCCAGCAGCCCAAGGGGCATAAAGGGCTACACCTTC. Its translation: CASSPRGIKGYTF.

The chain recombines TRBV29-1 with TRBJ2-5; D call uncertain. CDR1 SQVTM and CDR2 ANQGSEA come from the germline V gene. The CDR3 is made up of 10 amino acids. Trimming shortened V by 7 bases and J by 6 bases, and 9 bases separated the two germline ends. The CDR3 is CSGWVKTQYF. The CDR3 DNA is TGCAGCGGTTGGGTGAAGACCCAGTACTTC.

This clone was counted a few times. The V and J genes are TRBV27 and TRBJ2-7, with a tentative D call TRBD2 (6 bases). The CDR3 extends over 13 amino acids. Trimming removed 5 bases at V and 9 bases at J, with 17 bases between. Germline CDR1 reads MNHEY; CDR2 reads SMNVEV (reference sequence). The CDR3 loop is CASSGLSWGVQYF. In DNA form, the CDR3 reads TGTGCCAGCAGTGGACTATCTTGGGGTGTGCAGTACTTC.

The sample holds a few counts of this clone. The chain links TRBV7-8 to TRBJ2-1, with TRBD2 as a possible D gene (5 bases). Germline V CDR1 and CDR2: SGHVS, FQNEAQ. Trimming took 1 base from V and 12 from J, leaving 10 bases between them. There are 12 residues in the CDR3. CDR3: CASSLVGGRQFF. In nucleotides, the CDR3 is TGTGCCAGCAGCTTAGTAGGCGGGCGGCAGTTCTTC.